This T cell receptor beta chain comes out of a study of T cells in localized non-small cell lung cancer. The study, taken as a whole, reports: For the top 100 tumor clones, a median about 57 also appeared in adjacent lung. Those with higher blood T cell density had longer overall survival. Sequencing involved a lone tumor region, leaving heterogeneity possible. Among the tissues sampled, uninvolved adjacent lung had the highest T cell clonality, above tumor.

On this clone: No antigen is known for it.

Clones were sequenced by immunoSEQ multiplex PCR, and TCRdb holds only the in-frame ones, with some missing. The sample contains roughly 67,000 clones, about four fifths of which appear only once. This TCR derives from a female donor of 60 years or more with stage I lung adenocarcinoma. The material was peripheral blood, obtained before any cancer treatment.

CDR3 region: CASSLGAGGSVSYEQYF. The CDR3 nucleotides read TGTGCCAGCAGTTTAGGAGCAGGGGGTAGCGTCTCCTACGAGCAGTACTTC. The chain has TRBV28 and TRBJ2-7; the match to TRBD1 covers 7 bases. The CDR3 has 17 amino acids. The V segment lost 2 bases and the J segment 0 bases; nucleotides outside the gene matches: 10. Germline V gives CDR1 MDHEN, CDR2 SYDVKM. Full variable domain (outside the CDR3, taken from reference TRBV28 and TRBJ2-7): DVKVTQSSRYLVKRTGEKVFLECVQDMDHENMFWYRQDPGLGLRLIYFSYDVKMKEKGDIPEGYSVSREKKERFSLILESASTNQTSMYLCASSLGAGGSVSYEQYFGPGTRLTVT.